The 8 T cell receptor beta chains listed next were all sequenced from one sample in a study of T cells in localized non-small cell lung cancer. The data were produced by immunoSEQ multiplex PCR, yet TCRdb's version contains in-frame clones alone and is incomplete. The sample has 100,000 to 150,000 clones; roughly 90% are singletons. This sample comprised peripheral blood, obtained before any cancer treatment. The receptors were sampled from an older female donor with stage I lung adenocarcinoma.

The CDR3 DNA is TGTGCCAGCAGCGCTCGACAGGGGTATCGCTACGAGCAGTACTTC. It codes for CASSARQGYRYEQYF. The chain couples TRBV2 to TRBJ2-7; the match to TRBD1 covers 8 bases. Trimming cost V 6 bases and J 3 bases; bases outside gene matches: 10. The CDR3 spans 15 residues. Germline V gives CDR1 SNHLY, CDR2 FYNNEI.

The chain employs TRBV5-1 and TRBJ2-3; the D gene is possibly TRBD1 (5 bases). Germline CDR1 and CDR2: SGHRS and YFSETQ. The CDR3 length is 14 residues. The germline V and J ends were trimmed by 2 bases and 4 bases, with 11 bases remaining between them. CDR3 nucleotide sequence: TGCGCCAGCAGCTTTGTGGCAGGGTCAGATACGCAGTATTTT. Its translation: CASSFVAGSDTQYF.

This chain connects TRBV7-8 to TRBJ1-6, with D uncertain. The CDR3 extends over 12 amino acids. CDR1 is SGHVS and CDR2 is FQNEAQ in the germline V gene. Trimming left V 3 bases short and J 10 bases short, with 7 bases between. CDR3 coding DNA: TGTGCCAGCAGCTTCGGGAGCTCACCCCTCCACTTT. Its protein is CASSFGSSPLHF. Based on the CDR3 plus reference TRBV7-8 and TRBJ1-6, the full variable domain is GAGVSQSPRYKVAKRGQDVALRCDPISGHVSLFWYQQALGQGPEFLTYFQNEAQLDKSGLPSDRFFAERPEGSVSTLKIQRTQQEDSAVYLCASSFGSSPLHFGNGTRLTVT.

The CDR3 DNA is TGTGCCAGCAGCCCAGGGACATTCGGCACAGATACGCAGTATTTT. This gives the protein CASSPGTFGTDTQYF. The V and J genes are TRBV11-2 and TRBJ2-3; D is possibly TRBD1 (6 bases). The CDR3 is 15 residues long. V lost 5 bases and J 1 base, leaving 13 bases between the germline ends. Germline V lookup: CDR1 SGHAT, CDR2 FQNNGV.

The V call is TRBV7-8, the J call TRBJ2-7; D remains unclear. Germline lookup yields CDR1 SGHVS and CDR2 FQNEAQ. With 3 bases removed from V and 9 bases from J, the gap between germline ends came to 9 bases. This CDR3 region has 11 residues. CDR3 bases: TGTGCCAGCAGCTTTTTAACACCGCAGTACTTC. Protein sequence: CASSFLTPQYF.

The chain couples TRBV5-1 to TRBJ2-7; 13 bases fit TRBD2. The CDR3 totals 21 residues. With V trimmed by 5 bases and J by 0 bases, 20 bases remained unmatched. The germline gives CDR1 SGHRS, CDR2 YFSETQ. DNA of the CDR3: TGCGCCAGCAGGGGGTGGCCGGGAACGAGGACTAGCGGGAGTCACTCCTACGAGCAGTACTTC. Encoded protein: CASRGWPGTRTSGSHSYEQYF. Full variable domain (outside the CDR3, taken from reference TRBV5-1 and TRBJ2-7): KAGVTQTPRYLIKTRGQQVTLSCSPISGHRSVSWYQQTPGQGLQFLFEYFSETQRNKGNFPGRFSGRQFSNSRSEMNVSTLELGDSALYLCASRGWPGTRTSGSHSYEQYFGPGTRLTVT.

This clone appeared many times. The rearrangement links TRBV18 to TRBJ2-7; D is unresolved. Trimming left V 2 bases short and J 4 bases short, with 12 bases between. Per the germline V gene, CDR1 is KGHSH and CDR2 is LQKENI. The CDR3 loop spans 14 amino acids. The CDR3 bases are TGTGCCAGCTCACCATTTCCTCAGGTGTACGAGCAGTACTTC. It encodes CASSPFPQVYEQYF.

The chain has TRBV5-1 and TRBJ2-6; D gene unclear. This CDR3 spans 15 amino acids. Deletions cut 0 bases from V and 4 bases from J, with 8 bases between. Germline loops: CDR1 SGHRS, CDR2 YFSETQ. CDR3 nucleotide sequence: TGCGCCAGCAGCTTGGGGCCAACCGGGGCCAACGTCCTGACTTTC. Translation gives CASSLGPTGANVLTF.